One sample yielded the 26 T cell receptor beta chains listed below, sequenced in a study of patients and donors after allogeneic stem cell transplantation. MiXCR, applied by TCRdb to the RT-PCR reads, yields one record per CDR3 protein. The sample has 150,000 to 200,000 distinct CDR3 sequences; about 29% are singletons. Sequences were obtained from blood, either unsorted or a sorted T cell fraction (not recorded which). Receptors were obtained from a human donor who was either an allogeneic HSCT recipient or a stem cell or donor lymphocyte infusion donor (not recorded which). It is not recorded whose cells these are; they may come from a transplant donor.

This sequence joins TRBV4-1 and TRBJ2-7; D is uncertain. Trimming removed 1 base from V and 2 bases from J, with 12 bases in between. The CDR3 has 15 residues. In germline, CDR1 is MGHRA, CDR2 YSYEKL. The CDR3 sequence is CASSQALLAAYEQYF. The CDR3 DNA reads as TGCGCCAGCAGCCAAGCCCTCCTGGCCGCCTACGAGCAGTACTTC.

The rearrangement joins TRBV7-9 to TRBJ2-3; maybe TRBD2 (6 bases). Germline-derived CDR1 and CDR2 are SEHNR and FQNEAQ (reference sequence). This CDR3 has 15 amino acids. V was trimmed by 3 bases and J by 6 bases, leaving 16 bases between them. Here the CDR3 DNA reads TGTGCCAGCAGCTTTGGAGGAGGGAGTGATGATACGCAGTATTTT. Its translation: CASSFGGGSDDTQYF. The complete variable domain, with remaining parts taken from reference TRBV7-9 and TRBJ2-3, reads DTGVSQNPRHKITKRGQNVTFRCDPISEHNRLYWYRQTLGQGPEFLTYFQNEAQLEKSRLLSDRFSAERPKGSFSTLEIQRTEQGDSAMYLCASSFGGGSDDTQYFGPGTRLTVL.

The chain links TRBV29-1 to TRBJ2-3; 9 bases line up with TRBD2. CDR3 length equals 15 residues. Germline CDR1 is SQVTM and CDR2 is ANQGSEA. J gave up 0 bases and V 4 bases, and 5 bases lay outside the gene matches. CDR3 nucleotide sequence: TGCAGCGTTGTGGCTAGCGGGGCGAGCACAGATACGCAGTATTTT. Translation: CSVVASGASTDTQYF.

This clonotype was seen at least ten times. The rearrangement joins TRBV2 to TRBJ1-6; TRBD1 is a possible D gene (6 bases). V lost 5 bases, J lost 0 bases, and 11 bases lay in between. The germline V gene encodes CDR1 SNHLY and CDR2 FYNNEI. This CDR3 contains 16 residues. For the CDR3, the DNA is TGTGCCAGCAGTCGGACAGCATACTCCTATAATTCACCCCTCCACTTT. This gives the protein CASSRTAYSYNSPLHF. The full variable domain, its missing parts supplied by reference TRBV2 and TRBJ1-6, is EPEVTQTPSHQVTQMGQEVILRCVPISNHLYFYWYRQILGQKVEFLVSFYNNEISEKSEIFDDQFSVERPDGSNFTLKIRSTKLEDSAMYFCASSRTAYSYNSPLHFGNGTRLTVT.

This clonotype appeared many times. The rearrangement joins TRBV27 to TRBJ1-6; D gene ambiguous. This CDR3 is built from 13 residues. Germline assignment: CDR1 MNHEY and CDR2 SMNVEV (reference sequence). V shed 4 bases and J shed 6 bases, with 7 bases lying between them. CDR3 sequence reads: CASSSQVNSPLHF. CDR3 bases: TGTGCCAGCAGTTCTCAGGTTAATTCACCCCTCCACTTT.

In its sample, this clonotype was seen a few times. The chain combines TRBV28 with TRBJ1-3; perhaps TRBD1 as D (6 bases). V was clipped by 3 bases and J by 3 bases, with 12 bases between them. Looked up from germline, CDR1 is MDHEN and CDR2 is SYDVKM. This CDR3 region has 15 residues. CDR3: CASSLGQRSGNTIYF. CDR3 DNA sequence: TGTGCCAGCAGTTTGGGACAAAGGAGTGGAAACACCATATATTTT.

This chain joins TRBV6-1 and TRBJ2-7, with D tentatively TRBD1 or TRBD2 (8 bases each). CDR1 and CDR2 from the germline V gene are MNHNS and SASEGT. V lost 1 base to trimming and J lost 2 bases, with 21 bases between them. This CDR3 contains 18 residues. The CDR3 coding sequence is TGTGCCAGCAGTGAAGATAGCGGGACAGGTGATCTCACCTACGAGCAGTACTTC. Its protein product is CASSEDSGTGDLTYEQYF.

This clonotype occurred many times. J is TRBJ1-2 and V is TRBV29-1, with a tentative D call TRBD1 (5 bases). Looked up from germline, CDR1 is SQVTM and CDR2 is ANQGSEA. With 1 base removed from V and 4 bases from J, the gap between germline ends came to 10 bases. The CDR3 length is 13 residues. This CDR3 reads CSVEGGPLYGYTF. In nucleotides, the CDR3 is TGCAGCGTTGAAGGGGGCCCTCTCTATGGCTACACCTTC.

There are many counts of this clonotype. The J gene is TRBJ1-5, the V gene TRBV24-1; D is uncertain. CDR3 length: 15 residues. CDR1 KGHDR and CDR2 SFDVKD come from the germline V gene. The V end was cut by 9 bases, the J end by 0 bases, with 14 bases between. CDR3 sequence (DNA): TGTGCCACCCAGGACGCAGCTTATAGCAATCAGCCCCAGCATTTT. Protein sequence: CATQDAAYSNQPQHF.

The chain employs TRBV5-1 and TRBJ2-1; 7 nucleotides match TRBD2. Germline CDR1 reads SGHRS; CDR2 reads YFSETQ. V lost 4 bases to trimming and J lost 2 bases; unmatched junction nucleotides: 9. The CDR3 totals 16 residues. This CDR3 is CASSPSKGGTYNEQFF. CDR3 sequence (DNA): TGCGCCAGCAGCCCTTCCAAGGGAGGGACCTACAATGAGCAGTTCTTC.

This chain joins TRBV5-1 and TRBJ1-1, with 9 bases matching TRBD1. Germline V gives CDR1 SGHRS, CDR2 YFSETQ. Trimming took 4 bases from V and 2 from J; bases not matched to a gene: 9. There are 16 residues in the CDR3. The CDR3 DNA reads TGCGCCAGCAGCGACGGACAGGGGATATATAACACTGAAGCTTTCTTT. This sequence encodes CASSDGQGIYNTEAFF.

The CDR3 here is CASSLTGPLGAEQYF. The CDR3 coding sequence is TGTGCCAGCAGCTTAACCGGTCCCCTAGGGGCCGAGCAGTACTTC. The chain combines TRBV7-9 with TRBJ2-7; D may be TRBD1 (5 bases). The CDR3 length is 15 residues. Germline CDR1 SEHNR, CDR2 FQNEAQ (reference sequence). V lost 2 bases, J lost 6 bases, and 17 bases lay in between.

This clonotype was seen a few times. The chain couples TRBV5-1 to TRBJ2-2, with 9 nucleotides matching TRBD2. V shed 0 bases, J shed 0 bases, and the junction held 3 bases outside the gene matches. Germline loops: CDR1 SGHRS, CDR2 YFSETQ. The CDR3 extends over 17 amino acids. CDR3: CASSLGWTSANTGELFF. The CDR3 nucleotides are TGCGCCAGCAGCTTGGGGTGGACTAGCGCGAACACCGGGGAGCTGTTTTTT. Full variable domain (rest looked up from reference TRBV5-1 and TRBJ2-2): KAGVTQTPRYLIKTRGQQVTLSCSPISGHRSVSWYQQTPGQGLQFLFEYFSETQRNKGNFPGRFSGRQFSNSRSEMNVSTLELGDSALYLCASSLGWTSANTGELFFGEGSRLTVL.

The chain couples TRBV7-2 to TRBJ2-5; D is uncertain. Trimming stripped 2 bases from V and 1 base from J, with 5 bases between. CDR1 and CDR2 (germline): SGHTA, FQGNSA. The length of the CDR3 is 13 residues. The CDR3 DNA reads TGTGCCAGCAGCTTATTTGGCCAAGAGACCCAGTACTTC. It is translated as CASSLFGQETQYF.

The chain carries TRBV4-3 and TRBJ2-1; perhaps TRBD2 as D (6 bases). V lost 7 bases to trimming and J lost 5 bases, with 15 bases between them. The CDR3 covers 14 residues. Germline CDR1 reads LGHNA; CDR2 reads YSLEER. In DNA, the CDR3 is TGCGCCAGCACCCGAGAGCGGGCCGACAATGAGCAGTTCTTC. This codes for CASTRERADNEQFF.

This clonotype came up a few times. The V and J genes are TRBV6-6 and TRBJ2-7; 7 nucleotides match TRBD1. CDR3 length: 14 residues. V lost 5 bases, J lost 2 bases, and 6 bases stayed unmatched. Per the germline V gene, CDR1 is MNHNY and CDR2 is SVGAGI (reference sequence). The CDR3 loop is CASSQQGIPYEQYF. In DNA form, the CDR3 reads TGTGCCAGCAGTCAACAGGGGATCCCCTACGAGCAGTACTTC.

The J gene is TRBJ2-7, the V gene TRBV20-1, with 10 bases aligning to TRBD2. The length of the CDR3 is 13 residues. Trimming took 3 bases from V and 3 from J; bases not matched to a gene: 2. CDR1 is DFQATT, CDR2 SNEGSKA, per germline (reference sequence). CDR3 coding DNA: TGCAGTGCTAGGAGCGGGAGGGGCTACGAGCAGTACTTC. It is translated as CSARSGRGYEQYF.

The chain has TRBV27 and TRBJ2-7, with 7 bases identical to TRBD1. This CDR3 contains 16 residues. The germline V gene encodes CDR1 MNHEY and CDR2 SMNVEV (reference sequence). The V and J ends lost 5 bases and 2 bases, in that order; junction bases with no gene match: 12. CDR3 in amino acids: CASSATLDRYAYEQYF. CDR3 DNA: TGTGCCAGCAGTGCCACTTTGGACAGGTACGCCTACGAGCAGTACTTC.

This rearrangement joins TRBV12-3 or TRBV12-4 to TRBJ2-7; D is perhaps TRBD1 or TRBD2 (5 bases each). V dropped 5 bases and J dropped 3 bases, with 14 bases sitting between them. This CDR3 has 14 residues. CDR3 sequence: CASSPGTSHYEQYF. CDR3 coding DNA: TGTGCCAGCAGTCCCGGGACCTCCCACTACGAGCAGTACTTC.

This clonotype was detected once. The rearrangement uses TRBV27 and TRBJ2-2, with unresolved D. The length of the CDR3 is 14 residues. Trimming removed 3 bases at V and 1 base at J, with 6 bases between. The germline gives CDR1 MNHEY, CDR2 SMNVEV (reference sequence). The CDR3 DNA sequence: TGTGCCAGCAGTTTTAGGATGAACACCGGGGAGCTGTTTTTT. Protein product: CASSFRMNTGELFF.

This clonotype was counted a few times. This chain links TRBV12-5 with TRBJ2-3; D gene uncertain. CDR1 and CDR2 from the germline V gene are LGHNT and FRNRAP. The CDR3 is 12 amino acids. Trimming shortened V by 6 bases and J by 5 bases, and 9 bases separated the two germline ends. The CDR3 region is CASGLRIDTQYF. The DNA for the CDR3 is TGTGCTAGTGGCCTCCGGATAGATACGCAGTATTTT.

The chain employs TRBV6-5 and TRBJ1-5; no firm D call. This CDR3 is 13 amino acids long. V lost 4 bases to trimming and J lost 10 bases, with 14 bases between them. Germline V gene sequence: CDR1 MNHEY, CDR2 SVGAGI. CDR3 region: CASSWVKWGPQHF. For the CDR3, the DNA is TGTGCCAGCAGTTGGGTGAAATGGGGTCCCCAGCATTTT.

This clonotype was counted only a few times. The genes are TRBV6-5 and TRBJ2-3; 10 bases fit TRBD2. The J segment lost 4 bases and the V segment lost 2 bases, leaving 6 bases of the junction unmatched. Germline values: CDR1 MNHEY, CDR2 SVGAGI. The CDR3 spans 16 residues. CDR3 sequence: CASSYGASGRPDTQYF. The CDR3 DNA is TGTGCCAGCAGTTACGGGGCTAGCGGGAGACCAGATACGCAGTATTTT.

The chain employs TRBV29-1 and TRBJ2-5; D ambiguous. The germline V and J ends were trimmed by 5 bases and 1 base, with 11 bases remaining between them. The CDR3 is 13 residues long. The V gene's germline CDR1 is SQVTM and CDR2 ANQGSEA. The CDR3 DNA reads as TGCAGCGTTAGCTTCTTAAGCCAAGAGACCCAGTACTTC. The encoded protein is CSVSFLSQETQYF. Supplemented by reference TRBV29-1 and TRBJ2-5, the full variable domain reads SAVISQKPSRDICQRGTSLTIQCQVDSQVTMMFWYRQQPGQSLTLIATANQGSEATYESGFVIDKFPISRPNLTFSTLTVSNMSPEDSSIYLCSVSFLSQETQYFGPGTRLLVL.

The rearrangement uses TRBV27 and TRBJ2-7; 8 bases match TRBD2. The CDR3 is made up of 16 amino acids. V gave up 2 bases and J gave up 4 bases; unmatched junction bases: 10. The V gene's germline CDR1 is MNHEY and CDR2 SMNVEV (reference sequence). The CDR3 sequence is CASSLGSAGGLYEQYF. The DNA of the CDR3 is TGTGCCAGCAGTTTAGGGTCGGCGGGAGGACTATACGAGCAGTACTTC.

This sequence joins TRBV6-5 and TRBJ1-1, with 7 bases matching TRBD1. The CDR3 has 14 residues. V lost 8 bases to trimming and J lost 3 bases; unmatched junction nucleotides: 9. Germline values: CDR1 MNHEY, CDR2 SVGAGI. CDR3 coding DNA: TGTGCCAGCTTAGGGACAGCCGGCGACACTGAAGCTTTCTTT. Encoded protein: CASLGTAGDTEAFF.